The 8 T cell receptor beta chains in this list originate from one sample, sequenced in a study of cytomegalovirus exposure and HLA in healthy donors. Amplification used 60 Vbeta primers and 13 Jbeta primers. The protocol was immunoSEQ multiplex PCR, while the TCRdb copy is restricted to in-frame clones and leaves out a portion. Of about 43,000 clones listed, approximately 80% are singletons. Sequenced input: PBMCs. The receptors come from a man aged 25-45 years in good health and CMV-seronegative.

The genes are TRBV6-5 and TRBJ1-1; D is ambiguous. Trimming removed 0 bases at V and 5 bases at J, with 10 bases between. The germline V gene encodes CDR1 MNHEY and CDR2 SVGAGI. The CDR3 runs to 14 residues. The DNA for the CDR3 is TGTGCCAGCAGTTACTCGAACGGTAAAACTGAAGCTTTCTTT. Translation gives CASSYSNGKTEAFF.

CDR3 DNA: TGTGCCAGCAGTTTACAGGGCTGGGGGAACACTGAAGCTTTCTTT. Its translation is CASSLQGWGNTEAFF. V and J are TRBV28 and TRBJ1-1; a possible D gene is TRBD1 (5 bases). The length of the CDR3 is 15 residues. Germline values: CDR1 MDHEN, CDR2 SYDVKM. The germline V and J ends were trimmed by 2 bases and 1 base, with 11 bases remaining between them. Drawing the rest from reference TRBV28 and TRBJ1-1, the complete variable domain is DVKVTQSSRYLVKRTGEKVFLECVQDMDHENMFWYRQDPGLGLRLIYFSYDVKMKEKGDIPEGYSVSREKKERFSLILESASTNQTSMYLCASSLQGWGNTEAFFGQGTRLTVV.

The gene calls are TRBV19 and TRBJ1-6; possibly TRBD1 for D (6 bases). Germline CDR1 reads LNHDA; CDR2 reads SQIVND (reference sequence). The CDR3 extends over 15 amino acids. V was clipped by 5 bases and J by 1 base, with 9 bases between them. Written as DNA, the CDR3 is TGTGCCAGTAGTTCTCAGGGGTCCTATAATTCACCCCTCCACTTT. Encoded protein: CASSSQGSYNSPLHF.

The CDR3 DNA is TGCGCCAGCAGCCCCCCCCCGGGACAGGGGAACTATGGCTACACCTTC. It yields the protein CASSPPPGQGNYGYTF. The gene calls are TRBV4-3 and TRBJ1-2; TRBD1 matches 10 bases. CDR1 is LGHNA, CDR2 YSLEER, per germline. The ends lost 4 bases at V and 2 bases at J; junction bases unmatched: 7. This CDR3 is built from 16 residues.

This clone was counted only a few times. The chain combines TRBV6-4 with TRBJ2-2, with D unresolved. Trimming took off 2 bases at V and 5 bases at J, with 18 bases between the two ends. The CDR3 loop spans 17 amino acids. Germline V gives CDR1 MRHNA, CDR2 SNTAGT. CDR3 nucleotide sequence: TGTGCCAGCAGTGACCGTCGGCCTATGGGCCGAACCGGGGAGCTGTTTTTT. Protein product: CASSDRRPMGRTGELFF.

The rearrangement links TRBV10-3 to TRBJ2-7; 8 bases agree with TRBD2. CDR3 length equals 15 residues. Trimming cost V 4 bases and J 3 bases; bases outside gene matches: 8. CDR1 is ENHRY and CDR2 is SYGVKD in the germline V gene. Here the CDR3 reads CAISGEAGAGYEQYF. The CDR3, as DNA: TGTGCCATCAGTGGGGAAGCGGGAGCTGGCTACGAGCAGTACTTC.

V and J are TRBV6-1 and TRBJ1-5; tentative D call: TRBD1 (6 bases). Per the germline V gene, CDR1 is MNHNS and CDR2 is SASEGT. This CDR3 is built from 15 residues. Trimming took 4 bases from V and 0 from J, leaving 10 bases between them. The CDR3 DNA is TGTGCCAGCAGTGGAACAGGGTATAGCAATCAGCCCCAGCATTTT. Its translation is CASSGTGYSNQPQHF.

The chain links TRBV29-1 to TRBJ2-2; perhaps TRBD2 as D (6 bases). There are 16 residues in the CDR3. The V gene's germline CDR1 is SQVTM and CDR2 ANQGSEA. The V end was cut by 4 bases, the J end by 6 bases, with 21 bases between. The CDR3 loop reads CSVVGRGTGVSGELFF. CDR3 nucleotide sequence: TGCAGCGTTGTGGGCCGGGGGACGGGGGTTTCCGGGGAGCTGTTTTTT.